The source of this TCR beta chain is a study of CD8+ T cells in alopecia areata. Turning to the study itself: Treated patients took oral tofacitinib at 5 to 10 mg twice daily.

Treatment reported: oral pan-JAK inhibitor, 5-10 mg twice daily. Trimming cost V 5 bases and J 5 bases, with 7 bases left between them. The CDR3 totals 11 residues. Per the germline V gene, CDR1 is SGHAT and CDR2 is FQNNGV. RNA extraction was followed by reverse transcription into cDNA, which acted as the sequencing template. Profiling relied on immunoSEQ multiplex PCR, and the TCRdb table lists in-frame clones only, not all of them. In the table there are over 95,000 clones, approximately 55% of which are singletons. This rearrangement joins TRBV11-2 to TRBJ2-7; D gene uncertain. This sequence originates from a human donor with alopecia areata. The material sequenced was CD4+ T cells sorted from blood, taken at week 24, from a patient treated with tofacitinib. CDR3 protein: CASSPAHEQYF. As DNA, the CDR3 is TGTGCCAGCAGCCCCGCTCACGAGCAGTACTTC.